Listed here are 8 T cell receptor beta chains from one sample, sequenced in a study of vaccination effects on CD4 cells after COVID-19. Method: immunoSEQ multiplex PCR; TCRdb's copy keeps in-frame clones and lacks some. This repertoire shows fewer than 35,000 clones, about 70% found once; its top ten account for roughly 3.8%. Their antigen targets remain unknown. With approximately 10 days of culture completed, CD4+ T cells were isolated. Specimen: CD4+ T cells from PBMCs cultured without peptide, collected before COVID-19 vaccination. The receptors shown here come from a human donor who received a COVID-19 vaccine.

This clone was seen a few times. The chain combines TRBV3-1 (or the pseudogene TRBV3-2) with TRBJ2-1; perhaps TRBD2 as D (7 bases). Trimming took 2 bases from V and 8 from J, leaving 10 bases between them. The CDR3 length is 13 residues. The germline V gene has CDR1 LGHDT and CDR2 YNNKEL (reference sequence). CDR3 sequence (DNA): TGTGCCAGCAGCCAACGGGGGGCGGATGAGCAGTTCTTC. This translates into CASSQRGADEQFF.

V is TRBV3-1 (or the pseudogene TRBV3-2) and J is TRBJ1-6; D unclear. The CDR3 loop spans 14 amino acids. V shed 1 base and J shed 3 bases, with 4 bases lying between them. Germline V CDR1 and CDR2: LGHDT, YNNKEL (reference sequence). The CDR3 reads CASSQVDYNSPLHF. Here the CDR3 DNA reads TGTGCCAGCAGCCAAGTCGACTATAATTCACCCCTCCACTTT.

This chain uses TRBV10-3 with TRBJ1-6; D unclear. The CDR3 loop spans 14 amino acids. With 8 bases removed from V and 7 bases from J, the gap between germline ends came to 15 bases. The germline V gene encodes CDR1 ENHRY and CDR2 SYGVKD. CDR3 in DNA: TGTGCCATCTCCGAGCAGGTCGGGAATTCACCCCTCCACTTT. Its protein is CAISEQVGNSPLHF.

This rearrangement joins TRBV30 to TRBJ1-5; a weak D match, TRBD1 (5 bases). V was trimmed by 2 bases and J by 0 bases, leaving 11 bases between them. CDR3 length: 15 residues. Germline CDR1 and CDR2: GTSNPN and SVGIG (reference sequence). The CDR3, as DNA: TGTGCCTGGAGTAAGGGACGGAATAGCAATCAGCCCCAGCATTTT. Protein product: CAWSKGRNSNQPQHF.

The CDR3 sequence: CASSSQGNSYEQYF. In nucleotides, the CDR3 is TGTGCCAGCAGCTCGCAGGGCAACTCCTACGAGCAGTACTTC. The rearrangement joins TRBV7-8 to TRBJ2-7; TRBD1 might be the D (5 bases). Germline CDR1 and CDR2: SGHVS and FQNEAQ. CDR3 length: 14 residues. Trimming shortened V by 4 bases and J by 0 bases, and 10 bases separated the two germline ends.

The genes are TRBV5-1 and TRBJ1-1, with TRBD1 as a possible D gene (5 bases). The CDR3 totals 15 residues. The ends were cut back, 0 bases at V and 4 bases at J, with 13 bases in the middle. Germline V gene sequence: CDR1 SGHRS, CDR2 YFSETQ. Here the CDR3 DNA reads TGCGCCAGCAGCTTGGGGGGGGGTCGGGGCACTGAAGCTTTCTTT. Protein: CASSLGGGRGTEAFF.

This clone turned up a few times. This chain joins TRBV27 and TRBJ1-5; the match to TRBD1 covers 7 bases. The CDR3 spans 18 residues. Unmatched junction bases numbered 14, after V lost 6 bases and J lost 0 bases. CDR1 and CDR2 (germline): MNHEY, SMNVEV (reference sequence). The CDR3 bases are TGTGCCAGCAGCAAGAAGGGGGACAGAAGATATAGCAATCAGCCCCAGCATTTT. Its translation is CASSKKGDRRYSNQPQHF.

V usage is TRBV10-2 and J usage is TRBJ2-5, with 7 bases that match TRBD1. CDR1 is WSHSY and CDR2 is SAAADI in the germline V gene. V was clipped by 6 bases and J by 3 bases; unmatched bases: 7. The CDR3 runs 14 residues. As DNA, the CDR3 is TGCGCCAGCAGAAAGGGGACAGCAAAAGAGACCCAGTACTTC. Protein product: CASRKGTAKETQYF.